This T cell receptor (beta chain) was identified in a study of T-cell reconstitution after alpha-beta-depleted transplantation in children. Notes on the study in general: It was newly produced T cells that mostly accounted for T-cell counts and diversity one year after transplant. As was reported, about two months after transplant, alpha-beta T cells came from several hundred expanded graft clones.

Germline assignment: CDR1 SQVTM and CDR2 ANQGSEA. V was pared by 0 bases and J by 4 bases, with 2 bases of the junction left unmatched. The CDR3 totals 14 residues. A TCRbeta library incorporating unique molecular identifiers was prepared. Using its own MiXCR run on the PCR reads, TCRdb lists one record per CDR3 protein. Here the sample spans some 290,000 distinct CDR3 sequences, roughly 25% being singletons. Comment on this clonotype: Its specificity is unknown.

This chain uses TRBV29-1 with TRBJ2-4; 8 bases match TRBD2. The TCR comes from a male patient aged 5 to 17 who had a stem cell transplant for acute lymphoblastic leukemia, so the T cells may come from the graft donor. Sequences were derived from PBMCs, mostly from graft donor cells, sampled 180 days after TCRalphabeta/CD19-depleted stem cell transplant. The CDR3 here is CSVEEREVKNIQYF. CDR3 in DNA: TGCAGCGTTGAAGAGCGGGAGGTGAAAAACATTCAGTACTTC.